This T cell receptor (beta chain) was captured in a study of T-cell reconstitution after alpha-beta-depleted transplantation in children. The germline V gene encodes CDR1 MNHEY and CDR2 SVGEGT. The CDR3 is 16 residues long. V shed 4 bases, J shed 7 bases, and the junction held 8 bases outside the gene matches. There are many counts of this clonotype. Unique molecular identifiers were incorporated during preparation of the TCRbeta library. Via MiXCR, TCRdb re-called the PCR reads, giving one row per CDR3 protein. The table has approximately 340,000 distinct CDR3 sequences, about 9.4% seen once. Sequences were derived from PBMCs from the stem cell graft donor, sampled from the stem cell graft. This receptor was taken from a human donor who donated a stem cell graft to a child with acute lymphoblastic leukemia. This chain links TRBV6-2 or TRBV6-3 with TRBJ2-7; TRBD2 matches at 15 bases. DNA of the CDR3: TGTGCCAGCAGTTCACGGACTAGCGGGAGGGCCGGAGAGCAGTACTTC. Translating gives CASSSRTSGRAGEQYF.